This T cell receptor beta chain was captured by sequencing in a study of persistence of HIV-infected CD4 T cells. Study results and caveats: Degenerate expanded CDR3beta sequences were enriched among CMV- and Gag-responding cells.

In regard to this clone: Its antigen is currently unknown.

CDR1 is SGHDT, CDR2 YYEEEE, per germline. The CDR3 is 16 amino acids. The V and J ends lost 1 base and 6 bases respectively, with 17 bases between them. The libraries were made with immunoSEQ version 4 in survey mode. Template was genomic DNA at roughly 9.3 ng/uL, with up to about 1 ug used per sample. Clones were sequenced by immunoSEQ multiplex PCR, and TCRdb holds only the in-frame ones, with some missing. The sample lists tens of thousands of clones, about 85% occurring once. Nonspecific anti-CD3/anti-CD28 bead stimulation represents the broad CD4+ T cell repertoire. Sorting of responding CD4+ T cells relied on upregulated CD40 ligand together with CD69. PBMCs were depleted of CD8+ T cells before stimulation.

This receptor was taken from an adult woman with HIV who was CMV-seropositive. This chain links TRBV5-6 with TRBJ1-5, with D possibly matching TRBD1 (5 bases). The input for sequencing was CD4+ T cells sorted from PBMCs after roughly 18-hour stimulation, taken from a patient who received antiretroviral therapy. Here the CDR3 reads CASSLKNWDGLQPQHF. The CDR3 nucleotides read TGTGCCAGCAGCTTGAAGAACTGGGACGGACTTCAGCCCCAGCATTTT. The full variable domain, completed using reference TRBV5-6 and TRBJ1-5, is DAGVTQSPTHLIKTRGQQVTLRCSPKSGHDTVSWYQQALGQGPQFIFQYYEEEERQRGNFPDRFSGHQFPNYSSELNVNALLLGDSALYLCASSLKNWDGLQPQHFGDGTRLSIL.